These 21 T cell receptor beta chains were all obtained from the same sample, sequenced in a study of tumor-infiltrating lymphocytes in primary liver carcinoma. The authors made TCR beta cDNA from about 500 ng total RNA with a constant-region primer. Generation of the TCR beta libraries relied on three nested multiplex PCR rounds using slightly modified ARM-PCR. The study ran its first two PCR rounds for 9 to 10 cycles each, using TRBV1-TRBV30 forward primers and a C-beta reverse primer. TCRdb reprocessed the multiplex PCR reads via MiXCR and lists one record per CDR3 protein. Of about 180,000 distinct CDR3 sequences listed, approximately 60% are singletons. RNA was extracted from whole blood without cell sorting, alongside germline DNA. The sequencing input was peripheral blood. These receptor sequences come from a man in his forties or fifties with primary liver carcinoma and hepatitis B virus infection.

As for this clonotype: The final CDR3 position lacks the conserved phenylalanine or tryptophan, pointing to a likely read error. V usage is TRBV29-1 and J usage is TRBJ2-5; tentative D call: TRBD1 (5 bases). The CDR3 is made up of 12 amino acids. The germline gives CDR1 SQVTM, CDR2 ANQGSEA. V was shortened by 2 bases and J by 5 bases, with 9 bases between the two germline ends. The CDR3 loop is CSVERAGETQYL. The CDR3 DNA is TGCAGCGTTGAAAGGGCAGGGGAGACCCAGTACCTC.

This sequence joins TRBV10-3 and TRBJ2-1; 12 bases fit TRBD2. The V and J ends lost 2 bases and 0 bases, in that order; junction bases with no gene match: 5. The germline V gene encodes CDR1 ENHRY and CDR2 SYGVKD. The CDR3 contains 18 residues. This CDR3 is CAISEPTTSGSSYNEQFF. CDR3 DNA: TGTGCCATCAGTGAGCCGACGACTAGCGGGAGCTCCTACAATGAGCAGTTCTTC.

Details on this clonotype: A much larger clone is a single base away; this may be a read error. This chain joins TRBV11-2 and TRBJ2-5; 10 bases are a match to TRBD2. Germline lookup yields CDR1 SGHAT and CDR2 FQNNGV. The length of the CDR3 is 18 residues. The trim removed 10 bases at V and 5 bases at J, leaving 22 bases unmatched. CDR3 sequence (DNA): TGTGCCAACAGTGAAATTAGGGGAGCGGGAGGGCCTCGGGAGACCCAGTACTTC. It specifies CANSEIRGAGGPRETQYF. The entire variable domain, with the rest obtained from reference TRBV11-2 and TRBJ2-5, is as follows: EAGVAQSPRYKIIEKRQSVAFWCNPISGHATLYWYQQILGQGPKLLIQFQNNGVVDDSQLPKDRFSAERLKGVDSTLKIQPAKLEDSAVYLCANSEIRGAGGPRETQYFGPGTRLLVL.

The chain links TRBV11-2 to TRBJ1-1; no reliable D call. The germline CDR1 and CDR2 sequences are SGHAT and FQNNGV. The CDR3 runs to 15 residues. Trimming cost V 5 bases and J 3 bases, with 16 bases left between them. The CDR3 protein is CASSHRTPADTEAFF. In DNA, the CDR3 is TGTGCCAGCAGCCACCGTACGCCAGCGGACACTGAAGCTTTCTTT.

V gene TRBV28 combines with J gene TRBJ2-7; D call uncertain. The CDR3 sequence is 15 residues long. Germline V gene sequence: CDR1 MDHEN, CDR2 SYDVKM. V was pared by 2 bases and J by 2 bases, with 13 bases between. The CDR3 nucleotides read TGTGCCAGCAGTTTACTCCAGCAAGAGGCCTACGAGCAGTACTTC. Translating gives CASSLLQQEAYEQYF.

This clonotype was counted between two and nine times. The rearrangement links TRBV5-6 to TRBJ1-2; D not resolved. Trimming removed 1 base from V and 1 base from J, with 8 bases in between. Germline loops: CDR1 SGHDT, CDR2 YYEEEE. The CDR3 spans 14 residues. Here the CDR3 DNA reads TGTGCCAGCAGCTTGTCAATCAGTAACTATGGCTACACCTTC. This gives the protein CASSLSISNYGYTF. Full variable domain (outside the CDR3, taken from reference TRBV5-6 and TRBJ1-2): DAGVTQSPTHLIKTRGQQVTLRCSPKSGHDTVSWYQQALGQGPQFIFQYYEEEERQRGNFPDRFSGHQFPNYSSELNVNALLLGDSALYLCASSLSISNYGYTFGSGTRLTVV.

Concerning this clonotype itself: At one of its ends the junction is not consistent with the germline gene, which may arise from a read error. The chain is built from TRBV11-3 and TRBJ2-2; D call uncertain. Germline V gives CDR1 SGHNT, CDR2 YENEEA. The CDR3 sequence is 12 residues long. CDR3 residues: CASRLDSGGLFF. CDR3 DNA: TGCGCCAGCAGGTTAGATTCAGGCGGGCTGTTTTTT.

Note on this clonotype: Given a much more abundant clone one base away, this may be a read error. The rearrangement joins TRBV11-2 to TRBJ1-2; 7 nucleotides agree with TRBD1. The CDR3 loop spans 13 amino acids. Germline V gene lookup returns CDR1 SGHAT and CDR2 FQNNGV. This CDR3 is CGSSQGGVYGYTF. The CDR3 bases are TGTGGCAGCAGTCAAGGGGGCGTCTATGGCTACACCTTC.

Remarks on this clonotype: At one boundary the junction diverges from the germline segment, which might be a read error. The rearrangement links TRBV10-3 to TRBJ2-1, with D possibly TRBD2 on 5 matching bases. This CDR3 has 12 residues. In germline, CDR1 is ENHRY, CDR2 SYGVKD. CDR3 bases: TGTGCCACCAGTGGAGCGGACGATGAGCAGTTCTTC. This gives the protein CATSGADDEQFF.

This chain joins TRBV6-5 and TRBJ2-1, with 7 positions matching TRBD2. Germline V CDR1 and CDR2: MNHEY, SVGAGI. This CDR3 comprises 13 residues. V gave up 8 bases and J gave up 4 bases; unmatched junction bases: 5. CDR3 residues: CASCPAGYNEQFF. The CDR3 DNA reads as TGTGCCAGCTGTCCAGCGGGGTACAATGAGCAGTTCTTC.

The chain is built from TRBV30 and TRBJ2-3; 14 bases map to TRBD2. J gave up 6 bases and V 4 bases, and 6 bases lay outside the gene matches. Germline V gene sequence: CDR1 GTSNPN, CDR2 SVGIG (reference sequence). The CDR3 extends over 15 amino acids. In nucleotides, the CDR3 is TGTGCCTGGAATTCAAGGACTAGCGGGAGGGATACGCAGTATTTT. The encoded protein is CAWNSRTSGRDTQYF.

The chain combines TRBV28 with TRBJ2-5; 10 nucleotides line up with TRBD1. V gave up 6 bases and J gave up 5 bases; unmatched junction bases: 6. The CDR3 extends over 14 amino acids. Germline CDR1 is MDHEN and CDR2 is SYDVKM. The CDR3 sequence: CASSWTGGRETQYF. The CDR3 DNA reads TGTGCCAGCAGCTGGACAGGGGGTAGGGAGACCCAGTACTTC.

This clonotype is a singleton in its sample. The V gene is TRBV11-2, the J gene TRBJ2-1; weak D call: TRBD2 (6 bases). V was cut by 6 bases and J by 7 bases, with 19 bases left in between. Per the germline V gene, CDR1 is SGHAT and CDR2 is FQNNGV. CDR3 length: 15 residues. CDR3 region: CASSPKIVGGNEQFF. CDR3 nucleotide sequence: TGTGCCAGCAGTCCCAAGATAGTGGGAGGAAATGAGCAGTTCTTC.

The V gene is TRBV5-4, the J gene TRBJ1-1, with 10 bases that match TRBD1. The V gene end was trimmed by 4 bases and the J gene end by 5 bases; junction bases not matched to a gene: 2. This CDR3 has 13 residues. Germline-derived CDR1 and CDR2 are SGHNT and YYREEE (reference sequence). CDR3 bases: TGTGCCAGCAGCCCGGGACAGGGGACTGAAGCTTTCTTT. As protein: CASSPGQGTEAFF.

The V call is TRBV12-3 or TRBV12-4, the J call TRBJ1-4; maybe TRBD1 (6 bases). The CDR3 sequence is 14 residues long. V was shortened by 3 bases and J by 8 bases, with 13 bases between the two germline ends. CDR3 in DNA: TGTGCCAGCAGTTTCACGACAGGACGAGAAAAACTGTTTTTT. Amino acid sequence: CASSFTTGREKLFF.

Points on this clonotype: Because the CDR3 is missing its conserved closing phenylalanine or tryptophan, this is likely a read error. The chain is built from TRBV11-2 and TRBJ2-7, with D possibly being TRBD2 (5 bases). Germline CDR1 reads SGHAT; CDR2 reads FQNNGV. Trimming removed 6 bases at V and 3 bases at J, with 15 bases between. The CDR3 totals 14 residues. This CDR3 reads CASSSTDGGYEQYL. In nucleotides, the CDR3 is TGTGCCAGCAGTTCAACCGACGGAGGCTACGAGCAGTACTTA.

A remark on this clonotype: Since a much larger clone is just one base distant, this may be a read error. The rearrangement joins TRBV11-2 to TRBJ1-1; 12 bases map to TRBD1. Looked up from germline, CDR1 is SGHAT and CDR2 is FQNNGV. The CDR3 runs to 15 residues. CDR3 sequence reads: CPSSLGTGGYTEAFF. The DNA of the CDR3 is TGTCCCAGCAGCTTGGGGACAGGGGGCTACACTGAAGCTTTCTTT.

The chain links TRBV6-6 to TRBJ1-2; 8 bases are shared with TRBD1. Germline loops: CDR1 MNHNY, CDR2 SVGAGI (reference sequence). The CDR3 is 13 residues long. J gave up 3 bases and V 6 bases, and 3 bases lay outside the gene matches. The CDR3 loop reads CASRIQGDYGYTF. CDR3 DNA: TGTGCCAGCAGGATACAGGGGGACTATGGCTACACCTTC.

This chain connects TRBV6-6 to TRBJ1-5; 7 positions agree with TRBD1. The CDR3 spans 16 residues. With 1 base clipped from V and 4 bases from J, the junction kept 7 bases outside the gene matches. The germline CDR1 and CDR2 sequences are MNHNY and SVGAGI (reference sequence). DNA of the CDR3: TGTGCCAGCAGTTACTTGAGACCGACAGGGAATCAGCCCCAGCATTTT. It specifies CASSYLRPTGNQPQHF.

The genes are TRBV13 and TRBJ2-7; 7 positions match TRBD1. This CDR3 spans 15 amino acids. Germline CDR1 is PRHDT and CDR2 is FYEKMQ (reference sequence). With V trimmed by 7 bases and J by 1 base, 10 bases remained unmatched. The CDR3 sequence: CASTPERQGSYEQYF. The CDR3, as DNA: TGTGCCAGCACCCCTGAGCGACAGGGATCCTACGAGCAGTACTTC.

Regarding this clonotype: Sequence at one end of the junction differs from germline and may be a read error. J is TRBJ1-5 and V is TRBV11-2; D gene unclear. The CDR3 loop spans 12 amino acids. Germline V lookup: CDR1 SGHAT, CDR2 FQNNGV. The CDR3 bases are TGTACCAGCAGCCTCGAAAATCAGTCCCAGCATTTT. Translating it yields CTSSLENQSQHF.